What follows are 5 T cell receptor beta chains derived from one specimen sequenced in a study of early T cells in non-severe SARS-CoV-2 infection. TCRdb re-derived calls from the 5' RACE reads in MiXCR, one entry per CDR3 protein. The table has 100,000 to 150,000 distinct CDR3 sequences, about 15% seen once. The sequencing sample was made of whole blood. The receptor set was obtained from an adult who was a healthcare worker with PCR-confirmed SARS-CoV-2 infection or an uninfected control (not recorded which).

This clonotype was picked up a small number of times. The V gene is TRBV7-9, the J gene TRBJ2-1; 11 bases match TRBD2. This CDR3 spans 16 amino acids. Germline V gene data show CDR1 as SEHNR and CDR2 as FQNEAQ (reference sequence). Losses at the gene ends were 5 bases for V and 3 bases for J; bases not matched to a gene: 6. CDR3 bases: TGTGCCAGCAGCCCTAGCGGGGGGCTATTCTACAATGAGCAGTTCTTC. Translating it yields CASSPSGGLFYNEQFF.

CDR3 protein: CAAGYGGQATMNTEAFF. Written as DNA, the CDR3 is TGTGCCGCAGGATATGGAGGACAGGCAACGATGAACACTGAAGCTTTCTTT. V is TRBV6-5 and J is TRBJ1-1, with 7 nucleotides matching TRBD1. V dropped 11 bases and J dropped 0; count of bases not matched to a gene: 18. The germline V gene encodes CDR1 MNHEY and CDR2 SVGAGI. The CDR3 loop spans 17 amino acids.

The rearrangement links TRBV6-5 to TRBJ2-2; D ambiguous. Germline CDR1 is MNHEY and CDR2 is SVGAGI. Trimming took 2 bases from V and 4 from J, leaving 5 bases between them. The CDR3 runs to 13 residues. CDR3 DNA: TGTGCCAGCAGTTACGGTACCACCGGGGAGCTGTTTTTT. As protein: CASSYGTTGELFF.

This clonotype was seen many times. The V gene is TRBV7-9, the J gene TRBJ2-7; perhaps TRBD1 as D (6 bases). Per germline, CDR1 SEHNR and CDR2 FQNEAQ (reference sequence). The CDR3 extends over 13 amino acids. Trimming took 5 bases from V and 2 from J, leaving 10 bases between them. The CDR3 reads CASSPNRAYEQYF. CDR3 bases: TGTGCCAGCAGCCCCAACAGGGCCTACGAGCAGTACTTC.

With respect to this clonotype: A much bigger clone sits one base away, suggesting this may be a read error. The DNA for the CDR3 is TGCGCCAGCAGCTCGGGGAAAGGTGGAAACACCATATATTTT. Protein product: CASSSGKGGNTIYF. The rearrangement links TRBV5-1 to TRBJ1-3, with D unclear. Trimming shortened V by 3 bases and J by 3 bases, and 10 bases separated the two germline ends. The CDR3 length is 14 residues. Germline CDR1 SGHRS, CDR2 YFSETQ.